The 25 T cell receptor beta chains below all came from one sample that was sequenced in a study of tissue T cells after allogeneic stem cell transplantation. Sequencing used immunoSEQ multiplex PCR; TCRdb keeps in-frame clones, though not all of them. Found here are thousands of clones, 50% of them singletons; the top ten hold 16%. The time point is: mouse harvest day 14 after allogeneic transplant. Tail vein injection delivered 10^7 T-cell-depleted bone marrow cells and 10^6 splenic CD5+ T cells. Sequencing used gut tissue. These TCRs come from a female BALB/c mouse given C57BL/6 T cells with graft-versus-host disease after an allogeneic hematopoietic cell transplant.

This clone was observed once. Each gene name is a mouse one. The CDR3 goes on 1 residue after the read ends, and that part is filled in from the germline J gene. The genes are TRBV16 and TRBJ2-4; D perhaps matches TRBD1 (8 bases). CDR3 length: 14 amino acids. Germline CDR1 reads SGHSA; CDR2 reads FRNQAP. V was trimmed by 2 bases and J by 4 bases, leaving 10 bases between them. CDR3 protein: CASSLTGGENTLYF. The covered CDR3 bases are TGTGCAAGCAGCTTAACAGGGGGGGAAAACACCTTGTAC.

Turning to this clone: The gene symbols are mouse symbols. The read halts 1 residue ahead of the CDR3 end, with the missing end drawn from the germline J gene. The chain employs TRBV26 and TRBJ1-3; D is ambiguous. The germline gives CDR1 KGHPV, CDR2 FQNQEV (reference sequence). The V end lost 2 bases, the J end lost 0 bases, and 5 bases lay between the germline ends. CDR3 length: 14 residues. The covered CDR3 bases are TGTGCCAGCAGTCTGGTGAATTCTGGAAATACGCTCTAT. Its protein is CASSLVNSGNTLY. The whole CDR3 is CASSLVNSGNTLYF.

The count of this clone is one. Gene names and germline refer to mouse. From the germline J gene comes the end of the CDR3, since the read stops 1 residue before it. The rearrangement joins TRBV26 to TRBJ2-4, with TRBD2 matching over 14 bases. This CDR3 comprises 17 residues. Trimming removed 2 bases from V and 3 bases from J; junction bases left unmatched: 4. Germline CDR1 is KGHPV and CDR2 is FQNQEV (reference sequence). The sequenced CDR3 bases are TGTGCCAGCAGTCTGCGGGACTGGGGGGGCGCCCAAAACACCTTGTAC. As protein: CASSLRDWGGAQNTLY. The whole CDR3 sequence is CASSLRDWGGAQNTLYF.

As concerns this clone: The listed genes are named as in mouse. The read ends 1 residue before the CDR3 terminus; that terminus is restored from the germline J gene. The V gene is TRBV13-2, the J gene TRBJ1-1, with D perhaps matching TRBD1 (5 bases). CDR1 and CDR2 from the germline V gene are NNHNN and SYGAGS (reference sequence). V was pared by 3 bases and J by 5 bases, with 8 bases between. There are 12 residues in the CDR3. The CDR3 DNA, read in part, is TGTGCCAGCGGTGGTCGACAGACAGAAGTCTTC. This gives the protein CASGGRQTEVF. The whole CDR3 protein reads CASGGRQTEVFF.

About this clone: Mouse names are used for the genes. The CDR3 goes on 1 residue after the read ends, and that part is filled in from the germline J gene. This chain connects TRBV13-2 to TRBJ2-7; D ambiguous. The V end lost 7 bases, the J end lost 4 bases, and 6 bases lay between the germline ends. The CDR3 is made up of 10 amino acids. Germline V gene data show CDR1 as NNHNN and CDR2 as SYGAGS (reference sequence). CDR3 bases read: TGTGCCAGCCGGTCTTATGAACAGTAC. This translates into CASRSYEQY. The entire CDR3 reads CASRSYEQYF.

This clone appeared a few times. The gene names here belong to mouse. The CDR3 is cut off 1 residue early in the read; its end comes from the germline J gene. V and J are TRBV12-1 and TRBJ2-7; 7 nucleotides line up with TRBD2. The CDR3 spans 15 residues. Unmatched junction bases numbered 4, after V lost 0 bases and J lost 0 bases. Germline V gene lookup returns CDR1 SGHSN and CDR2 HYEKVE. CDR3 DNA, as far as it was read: TGTGCCAGCTCTCTCCAGGGACTGAGCTCCTATGAACAGTAC. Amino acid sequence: CASSLQGLSSYEQY. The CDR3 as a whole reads CASSLQGLSSYEQYF.

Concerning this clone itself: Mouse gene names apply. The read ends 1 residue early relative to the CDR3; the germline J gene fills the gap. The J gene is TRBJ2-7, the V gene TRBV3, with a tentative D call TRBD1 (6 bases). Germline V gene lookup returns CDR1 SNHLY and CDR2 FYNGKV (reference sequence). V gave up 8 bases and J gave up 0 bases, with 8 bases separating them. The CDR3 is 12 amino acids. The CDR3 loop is CASRDISYEQYF. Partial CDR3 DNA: TGTGCCAGCCGGGACATCTCCTATGAACAGTAC. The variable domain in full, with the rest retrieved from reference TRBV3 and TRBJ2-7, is GPKVLQIPSHQIIDMGQMVTLNCDPVSNHLYFYWYKQILGQQMEFLVNFYNGKVMEKSKLFKDQFSVERPDGSYFTLKIQPTALEDSAVYFCASRDISYEQYFGPGTRLTVL.

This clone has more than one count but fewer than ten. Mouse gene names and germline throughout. CDR3 DNA (partial): TGTGCCAGCAGTCCCACCCCTTCTGGAAATACGCTCTAT. Its translation is CASSPTPSGNTLY. Given in full, the CDR3 is CASSPTPSGNTLYF. The V gene is TRBV26, the J gene TRBJ1-3; D call uncertain. The read terminates 1 residue ahead of where the CDR3 ends, so the germline J gene completes it. Trimming left V 4 bases short and J 0 bases short, with 7 bases between. The CDR3 has 14 amino acids. Germline V gives CDR1 KGHPV, CDR2 FQNQEV (reference sequence).

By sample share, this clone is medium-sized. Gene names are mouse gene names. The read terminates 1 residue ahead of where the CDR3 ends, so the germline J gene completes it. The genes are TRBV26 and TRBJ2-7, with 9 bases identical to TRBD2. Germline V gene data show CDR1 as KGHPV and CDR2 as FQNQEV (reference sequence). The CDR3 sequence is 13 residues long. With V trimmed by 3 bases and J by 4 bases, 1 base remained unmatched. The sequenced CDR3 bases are TGTGCCAGCAGTCTTGGACTGGGGTATGAACAGTAC. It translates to CASSLGLGYEQY. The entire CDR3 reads CASSLGLGYEQYF.

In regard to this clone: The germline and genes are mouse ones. The CDR3 spells CASSRDSPSQNTLYF. The sequenced CDR3 bases are TGTGCCAGCAGTCGGGACAGTCCTAGTCAAAACACCTTGTAC. The V call is TRBV26, the J call TRBJ2-4, with TRBD1 identical over 7 bases. The CDR3 end falls 1 residue outside the read, so it is completed with the germline J gene. J was trimmed by 0 bases and V by 4 bases; bases with no gene match: 4. Germline CDR1 KGHPV, CDR2 FQNQEV (reference sequence). The CDR3 spans 15 residues.

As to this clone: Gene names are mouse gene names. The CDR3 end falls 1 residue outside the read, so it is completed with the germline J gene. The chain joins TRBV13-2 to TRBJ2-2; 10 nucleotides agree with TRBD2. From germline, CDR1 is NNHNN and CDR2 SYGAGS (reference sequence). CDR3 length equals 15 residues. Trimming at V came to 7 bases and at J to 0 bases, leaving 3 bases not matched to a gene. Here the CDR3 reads CASRGLGTNTGQLYF. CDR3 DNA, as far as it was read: TGTGCCAGCAGGGGACTGGGGACAAACACCGGGCAGCTCTAC.

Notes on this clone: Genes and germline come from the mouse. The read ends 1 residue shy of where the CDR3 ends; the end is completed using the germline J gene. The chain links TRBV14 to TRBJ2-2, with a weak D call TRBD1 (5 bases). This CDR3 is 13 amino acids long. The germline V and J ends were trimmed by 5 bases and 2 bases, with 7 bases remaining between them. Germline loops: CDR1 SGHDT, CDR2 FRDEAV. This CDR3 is CASRSGNTGQLYF. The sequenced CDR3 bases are TGTGCCAGCAGATCAGGGAACACCGGGCAGCTCTAC.

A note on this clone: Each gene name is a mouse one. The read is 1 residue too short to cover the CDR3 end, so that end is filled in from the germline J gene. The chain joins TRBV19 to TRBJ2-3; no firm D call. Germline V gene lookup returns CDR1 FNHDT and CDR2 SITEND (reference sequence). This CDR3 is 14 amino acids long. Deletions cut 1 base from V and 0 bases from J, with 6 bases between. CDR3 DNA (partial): TGTGCCAGCAGTATACCATCTAGTGCAGAAACGCTGTAT. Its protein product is CASSIPSSAETLY. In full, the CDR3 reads CASSIPSSAETLYF. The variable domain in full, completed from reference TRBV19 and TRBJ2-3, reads GGIITQTPKFLIGQEGQKLTLKCQQNFNHDTMYWYRQDSGKGLRLIYYSITENDLQKGDLSEGYDASREKKSSFSLTVTSAQKNEMAVFLCASSIPSSAETLYFGSGTRLTVL.

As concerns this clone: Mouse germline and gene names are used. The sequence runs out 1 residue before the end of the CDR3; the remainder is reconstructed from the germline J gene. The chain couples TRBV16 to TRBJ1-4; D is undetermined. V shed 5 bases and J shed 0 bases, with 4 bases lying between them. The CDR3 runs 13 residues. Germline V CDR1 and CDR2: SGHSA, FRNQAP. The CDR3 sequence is CASSPISNERLFF. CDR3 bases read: TGTGCAAGCAGCCCAATTTCCAACGAAAGATTATTT.

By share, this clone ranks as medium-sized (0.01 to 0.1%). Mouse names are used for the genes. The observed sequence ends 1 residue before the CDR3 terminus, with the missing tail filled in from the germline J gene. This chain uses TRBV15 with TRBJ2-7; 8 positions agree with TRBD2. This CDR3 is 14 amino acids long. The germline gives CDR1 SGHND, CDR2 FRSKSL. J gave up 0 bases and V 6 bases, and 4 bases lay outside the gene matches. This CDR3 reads CASSRLGSSYEQYF. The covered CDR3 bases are TGTGCCAGCAGCAGACTGGGGAGCTCCTATGAACAGTAC.

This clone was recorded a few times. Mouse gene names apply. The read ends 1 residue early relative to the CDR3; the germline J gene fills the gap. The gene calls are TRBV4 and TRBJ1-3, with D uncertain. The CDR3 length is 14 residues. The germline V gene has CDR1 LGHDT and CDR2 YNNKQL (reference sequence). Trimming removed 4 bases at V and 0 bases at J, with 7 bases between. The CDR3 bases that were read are TGTGCCAGCAGCTTTACTAATTCTGGAAATACGCTCTAT. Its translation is CASSFTNSGNTLY. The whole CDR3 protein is CASSFTNSGNTLYF.

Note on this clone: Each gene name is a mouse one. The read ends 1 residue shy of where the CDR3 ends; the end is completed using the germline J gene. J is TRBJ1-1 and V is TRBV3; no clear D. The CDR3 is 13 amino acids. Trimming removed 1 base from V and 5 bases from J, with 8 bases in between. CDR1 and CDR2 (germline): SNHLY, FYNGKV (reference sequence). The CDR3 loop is CASSLDGLTEVFF. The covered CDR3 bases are TGTGCCAGCAGCTTAGACGGATTAACAGAAGTCTTC. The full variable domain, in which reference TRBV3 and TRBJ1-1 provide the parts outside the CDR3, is GPKVLQIPSHQIIDMGQMVTLNCDPVSNHLYFYWYKQILGQQMEFLVNFYNGKVMEKSKLFKDQFSVERPDGSYFTLKIQPTALEDSAVYFCASSLDGLTEVFFGKGTRLTVV.

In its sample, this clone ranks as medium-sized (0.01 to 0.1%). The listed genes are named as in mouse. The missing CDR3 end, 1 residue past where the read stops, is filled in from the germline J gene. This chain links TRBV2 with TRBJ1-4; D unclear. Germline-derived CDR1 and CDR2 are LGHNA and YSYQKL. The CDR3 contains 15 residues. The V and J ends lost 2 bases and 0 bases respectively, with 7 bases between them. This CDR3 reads CASSQWGISNERLFF. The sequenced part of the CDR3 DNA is TGTGCCAGCAGCCAATGGGGTATTTCCAACGAAAGATTATTT.

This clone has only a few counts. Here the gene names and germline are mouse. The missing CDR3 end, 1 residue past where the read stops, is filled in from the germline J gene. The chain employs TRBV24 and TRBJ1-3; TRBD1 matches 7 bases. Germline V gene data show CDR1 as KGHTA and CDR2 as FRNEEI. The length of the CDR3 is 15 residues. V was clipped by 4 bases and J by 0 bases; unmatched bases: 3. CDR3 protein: CASSRDRNSGNTLYF. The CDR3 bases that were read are TGTGCCAGCAGTCGGGACAGAAATTCTGGAAATACGCTCTAT.

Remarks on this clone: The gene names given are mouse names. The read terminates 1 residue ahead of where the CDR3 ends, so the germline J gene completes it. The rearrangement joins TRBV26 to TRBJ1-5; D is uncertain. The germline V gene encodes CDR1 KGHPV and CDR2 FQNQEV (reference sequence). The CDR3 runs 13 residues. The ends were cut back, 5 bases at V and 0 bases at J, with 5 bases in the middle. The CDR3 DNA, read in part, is TGTGCCAGCAGTGTCTCTAACAACCAGGCTCCGCTT. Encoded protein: CASSVSNNQAPL. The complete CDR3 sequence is CASSVSNNQAPLF.

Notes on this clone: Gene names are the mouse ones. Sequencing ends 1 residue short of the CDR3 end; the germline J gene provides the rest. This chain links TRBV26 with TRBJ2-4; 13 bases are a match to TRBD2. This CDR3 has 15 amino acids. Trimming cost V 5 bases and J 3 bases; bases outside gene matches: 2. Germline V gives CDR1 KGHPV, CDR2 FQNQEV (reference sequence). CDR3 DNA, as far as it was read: TGTGCCAGCAGTTGGGACTGGGGGGGGCAAAACACCTTGTAC. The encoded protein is CASSWDWGGQNTLY. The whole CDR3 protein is CASSWDWGGQNTLYF. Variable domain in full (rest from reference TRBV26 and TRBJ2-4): NSKVIQTPRYLVKGQGQKAKMRCIPEKGHPVVFWYQQNKNNEFKFLINFQNQEVLQQIDMTEKRFSAECPSNSPCSLEIQSSEAGDSALYLCASSWDWGGQNTLYFGAGTRLSVL.

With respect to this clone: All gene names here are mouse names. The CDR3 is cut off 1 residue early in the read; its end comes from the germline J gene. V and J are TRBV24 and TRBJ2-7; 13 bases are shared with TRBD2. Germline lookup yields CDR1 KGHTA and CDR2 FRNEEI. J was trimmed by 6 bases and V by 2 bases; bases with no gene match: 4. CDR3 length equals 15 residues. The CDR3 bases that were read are TGTGCCAGCAGTCTGCCGGACTGGGGGGGCGCTGAACAGTAC. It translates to CASSLPDWGGAEQY. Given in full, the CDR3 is CASSLPDWGGAEQYF.

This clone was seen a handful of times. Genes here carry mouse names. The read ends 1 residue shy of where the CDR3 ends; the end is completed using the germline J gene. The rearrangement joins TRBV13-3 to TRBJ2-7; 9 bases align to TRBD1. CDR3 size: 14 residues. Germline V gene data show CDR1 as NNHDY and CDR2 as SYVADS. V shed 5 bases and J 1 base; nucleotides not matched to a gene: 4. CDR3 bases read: TGTGCCAGCAGAACGACAGGGGGGTCCTATGAACAGTAC. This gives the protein CASRTTGGSYEQY. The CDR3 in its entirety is CASRTTGGSYEQYF.

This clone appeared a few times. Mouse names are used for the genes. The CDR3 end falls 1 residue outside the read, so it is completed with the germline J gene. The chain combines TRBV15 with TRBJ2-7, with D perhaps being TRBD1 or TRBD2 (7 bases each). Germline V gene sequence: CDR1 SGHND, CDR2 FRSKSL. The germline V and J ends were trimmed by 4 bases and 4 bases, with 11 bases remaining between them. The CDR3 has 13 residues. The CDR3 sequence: CASSSGGLYEQYF. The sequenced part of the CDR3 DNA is TGTGCCAGCAGTTCAGGGGGGCTATATGAACAGTAC.

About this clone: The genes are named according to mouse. The CDR3 bases that were read are TGTGCCAGCAGGGGGGGACTGGGGTCAGAAACGCTGTAT. It encodes CASRGGLGSETLY. The whole CDR3 sequence reads CASRGGLGSETLYF. The V and J genes are TRBV13-1 and TRBJ2-3, with TRBD2 identical over 10 bases. The read terminates 1 residue before the CDR3 end, so the remaining end is supplied by the germline J gene. Germline trimming cut 5 bases from V and 4 bases from J; bases unmatched to any gene: 4. From germline, CDR1 is NSHNY and CDR2 SYGAGN. This CDR3 is 14 amino acids long.